This T cell receptor (beta chain) originates from a study of beta chain features in type 1 diabetes. About the research overall: Investigators examined some 100,000,000 sorted cells across all samples.

A sort by CD45RO/CCR7/CD25/CD127/CD95/CD27 yielded CD4+ naive, central memory, regulatory and stem cell-like memory cells. General study results and limits: The influence of HLA type on TCRB rearrangement stayed undetermined.

The CDR3 consists of 13 residues. The germline gives CDR1 LNHNV, CDR2 YYDKDF (reference sequence). Trimming stripped 4 bases from V and 4 bases from J, with 5 bases between. This clone was counted a few times. Its antigen is as yet unknown. The isolated RNA, all of it, was reverse transcribed, so expressed TCRB transcripts were what got sequenced. Profiled with immunoSEQ multiplex PCR; TCRdb holds only in-frame clones, not every one. Of around 430,000 clones listed, roughly 31% are singletons. The chain couples TRBV15 to TRBJ2-6; D not certain. The source of this sequence is a man between 18 and 29 years old in good health. The material sequenced was naive CD4+ T cells from blood. The CDR3: CATSMTGANVLTF. The CDR3 nucleotides read TGTGCCACCAGCATGACAGGGGCCAACGTCCTGACTTTC.